This section outlines one TCR beta chain sequence together with its context. Trimming took 3 bases from V and 10 from J, leaving 12 bases between them. The CDR3 spans 12 residues. Germline loops: CDR1 SEHNR, CDR2 FQNEAQ (reference sequence). This record comes from a study of blood T cell repertoires in COVID-19. Generated by immunoSEQ multiplex PCR, the TCRdb table keeps only in-frame clones and is missing some. The sample yields approximately 270,000 clones, roughly 85% seen once. The sequence derives from a woman aged 70-85 years with acute or convalescent COVID-19. Specimen: peripheral blood. The rearrangement links TRBV7-9 to TRBJ1-2, with a possible D match to TRBD1 (5 bases). The CDR3 reads CASSFRAINYTF. DNA for the CDR3: TGTGCCAGCAGCTTCAGGGCCATTAACTACACCTTC.